Listed below are T cell receptor beta chains from one sample, sequenced in a study of T cell repertoires in cytomegalovirus infection. TCRdb recomputed calls from the reads with MiXCR, one row per CDR3 protein. The sample records 300,000 to 400,000 distinct CDR3 sequences, 25% to 30% being singletons. Their antigens are not known. The sample consisted of cultured PBMCs, taken from culture after CMV antigen stimulation. All receptors derive from a human donor in good health (CMV status not recorded). Some clones in this sample may be carry-over from other donors' samples. CDR3s include the opening cysteine and the closing phenylalanine or tryptophan. A D gene is named only where the DNA matches it firmly. Clone sizes are given selectively: once, few, many, or a class where the clone is expanded.

J	D	size	V	DNA	CDR3
TRBJ2-7	TRBD1	few	TRBV10-3	TGTGCCATCAGTGGACAGGGGAGCTCCTACGAGCAGTACTTC	CAISGQGSSYEQYF
TRBJ1-4	-	-	TRBV5-1	TGCGCCAGCAGCTTCGGAGGGTCTAATGAAAAACTGTTTTTT	CASSFGGSNEKLFF
TRBJ2-3	-	many	TRBV7-2	TGTGCCAGCAGCTTAGACGCAGATACGCAGTATTTT	CASSLDADTQYF
TRBJ2-7	-	-	TRBV7-2	TGTGCCAGCAGCTTAGACAGGTCATCAGCTTACGAGCAGTACTTC	CASSLDRSSAYEQYF
TRBJ2-1	-	-	TRBV7-2	TGTGCCAGCAGCTTAGGACCCCGAGATGAGCAGTTCTTC	CASSLGPRDEQFF
TRBJ1-5	-	-	TRBV19	TGTGCCAGTAGTAGTCTGGGCGGGGTAAGCAATCAGCCCCAGCATTTT	CASSSLGGVSNQPQHF
TRBJ2-2	TRBD2	once	TRBV7-9	TGTGCCAGCAGCAGTAGCGGGAGGAACACCGGGGAGCTGTTTTTT	CASSSSGRNTGELFF
TRBJ1-5	-	few	TRBV27	TGTGCCAGCAGTGTCACCGGGGCAGGGGGCAATCAGCCCCAGCATTTT	CASSVTGAGGNQPQHF
TRBJ1-2	-	-	TRBV7-2	TGTGCCAGCAGCCCCGGGACATCCAAGTACTATGGCTACACCTTC	CASSPGTSKYYGYTF
TRBJ2-1	-	few	TRBV7-9	TGTGCCAGCAGCTTATCCCGCGGAGTGTACAATGAGCAGTTCTTC	CASSLSRGVYNEQFF
TRBJ2-7	TRBD1	few	TRBV12-3/TRBV12-4	TGTGCCAGCAGTTTCGACAGGGACTACGAGCAGTACTTC	CASSFDRDYEQYF
TRBJ2-6	-	-	TRBV27	TGTGCCAGCAGTTTGAAGGAGGCTGGGGCCAACGTCCTGACTTTC	CASSLKEAGANVLTF
TRBJ1-2	-	few	TRBV11-2	TGTGCCAGCACCCCAGGTGGGGAAGGTGGCTACACCTTC	CASTPGGEGGYTF
TRBJ2-4	-	few	TRBV27	TGTGCCAGCAGACCGGGACTTAAAAACATTCAGTACTTC	CASRPGLKNIQYF
TRBJ1-2	-	few	TRBV7-6	TGTGCCAGCAGCGGACTGAAGGATGGCTACACCTTC	CASSGLKDGYTF
TRBJ2-7	TRBD2	-	TRBV20-1	TGTTCCGGGACTAGCGGGACCGGGGGTTACGAGCAGTACTTC	CSGTSGTGGYEQYF
TRBJ1-5	-	-	TRBV20-1	TGCAGTGCTCACAATAGCAATCAGCCCCAGCATTTT	CSAHNSNQPQHF
TRBJ2-7	-	few	TRBV5-1	TGCGCCAGCAGCCCCGGAGAGGGTGGGAGCGAGCAGTACTTC	CASSPGEGGSEQYF
TRBJ2-4	TRBD2	once	TRBV27	TGTGCCAGCAGTCCCCATGGGGGGGAAGCCAAAAACATTCAGTACTTC	CASSPHGGEAKNIQYF
TRBJ2-3	TRBD2	-	TRBV20-1	TGCAGTGCCCGAAAGCGGGACACAGATACGCAGTATTTT	CSARKRDTDTQYF
TRBJ1-4	-	few	TRBV6-1	TGTGCCAGCAGTGATAGTGGACAGAGGGCCAATGAAAAACTGTTTTTT	CASSDSGQRANEKLFF
TRBJ2-3	-	-	TRBV5-1	TGCGCCAGCAGCTTGGGACAGATTAGCACAGATACGCAGTATTTT	CASSLGQISTDTQYF
TRBJ2-1	-	-	TRBV12-5	TGTGCTAGTGGTAGATACAATGAGCAGTTCTTC	CASGRYNEQFF
TRBJ1-5	-	-	TRBV6-2/TRBV6-3	TGTGCCAGCAGCCCGGTGGGGCTACGGAGGCAGCCCCAGCATTTT	CASSPVGLRRQPQHF
TRBJ2-7	TRBD2	many	TRBV7-2	TGTGCCAGCAGCTTAGCCCCGGGACGGGGAGGGGACGAGCAGTACTTC	CASSLAPGRGGDEQYF
TRBJ1-5	TRBD1	-	TRBV5-6	TGTGCCAGCAGCTCGAGAGACAGGGTGCAGTTTGTTAGCAATCAGCCCCAGCATTTT	CASSSRDRVQFVSNQPQHF